The TCR beta chain described here comes from a study of naive and memory T cell subsets. Study-level points and caveats: TCR transcript changes with activation or differentiation may affect this RNA method.

This clonotype showed up many times. Its antigen is unknown. The library had UMIs added by 3' ligation of an oligonucleotide to TCR cDNA. Whole-blood samples were 2.5 to 3 ml of peripheral blood from healthy adult volunteers. Four PCR rounds used nested alpha and beta constant region primers plus the SP2 primer. TCRdb ran MiXCR on the 5' RACE reads and lists one entry per CDR3 protein. Of about 62,000 distinct CDR3 sequences in the sample, around 8% were seen once. Germline CDR1 SGHKS, CDR2 YYEKEE (reference sequence). V lost 2 bases, J lost 5 bases, and 10 bases lay in between. This CDR3 is 13 amino acids long.

The chain employs TRBV5-5 and TRBJ1-2; no clear D. The receptor comes from a female donor in good health. CDR3 sequence: CASSFTAEYGYTF. The CDR3 bases are TGTGCCAGCAGCTTTACCGCAGAATATGGCTACACCTTC.